This T cell receptor beta chain was documented in a study of blood T cell repertoires in COVID-19. Deletions cut 1 base from V and 0 bases from J, with 8 bases between. The CDR3 runs to 16 residues. From germline, CDR1 is SGHDT and CDR2 YYEEEE. TCRdb's copy holds only in-frame clones and misses some; the assay was immunoSEQ multiplex PCR. The profile covers about 95,000 clones, with around 90% appearing a single time and 3% to 4% taken by the ten largest. The V call is TRBV5-6, the J call TRBJ1-6; D is unclear. Sequences were obtained from peripheral blood. The source of this sequence is a woman in her 70s with acute or convalescent COVID-19. The CDR3 nucleotides read TGTGCCAGCAGCTTGTCGGGGAGCTCCTATAATTCACCCCTCCACTTT. It encodes CASSLSGSSYNSPLHF.